The rows below give T cell receptor beta chains drawn from one sample of a study of neoadjuvant nivolumab and ipilimumab in lung cancer. Libraries were prepared by immunoSEQ multiplex PCR; TCRdb keeps only in-frame clonotypes and omits some of them. This sample has 5,500 to 7,500 clones; 65% to 85% occur once, and the top ten carry 3.5% to 4.5%. This specimen consisted of tumor tissue, obtained after neoadjuvant nivolumab, alone or with ipilimumab, at or shortly before surgery. Receptor source: an adult with non-small cell lung cancer. CDR3s include the opening cysteine and the closing phenylalanine or tryptophan. The D gene is left open where the match is weak. Rows may omit the clone size; those that give it use once, few, many or a size class.

TRBJ2-3	few	NA	TRBV7-3	TGTGCCAGCAGCTTTGGGCGGAACACAGATACGCAGTATTTT	CASSFGRNTDTQYF
TRBJ2-7	few	TRBD1	TRBV11-2	TGTGCCAGCAGCATATCCGGGACAGGGGTGGTCGAGCAGTACTTC	CASSISGTGVVEQYF
TRBJ1-5	once	NA	TRBV19	TGTGCCAGTGGGGAGGGGATCAATCAGCCCCAGCATTTT	CASGEGINQPQHF
TRBJ2-1	NA	TRBD1	TRBV18	TGTGCCAGCTCACAGGGGGCTGGTCCATTAGGTGAGCAGTTCTTC	CASSQGAGPLGEQFF
TRBJ2-1	once	TRBD2	TRBV19	TGTGCCAGTAGGTCTAGCGGGAAAATGAATGAGCAGTTCTTC	CASRSSGKMNEQFF
TRBJ2-1	NA	TRBD2	TRBV6-4	TGTGCCAGCAGTGAGACTAGCGGGAGTGGACGCAATGAGCAGTTCTTC	CASSETSGSGRNEQFF
TRBJ2-5	NA	TRBD2	TRBV14	TGTGCCAGCAGTAGGACTAGCGGGAGGGAGACCCAGTACTTC	CASSRTSGRETQYF
TRBJ2-7	NA	TRBD1	TRBV6-1	TGTGCCAGCAGTGAAGCTAAGACAGGGCGGATACTACTACGGGAGCAGTACTTC	CASSEAKTGRILLREQYF
TRBJ2-7	few	NA	TRBV29-1	TGCAGCGTTGATAAGGGTCCCTACGAGCAGTACTTC	CSVDKGPYEQYF
TRBJ2-1	few	TRBD2	TRBV5-1	TGCGCCAGCAGCGGAGGACTAGACCGTGTCGAGCAGTTCTTC	CASSGGLDRVEQFF
TRBJ2-7	NA	TRBD1	TRBV7-8	TGTGCCAGCAGCCGGGACAGGATCTACGAGCAGTACTTC	CASSRDRIYEQYF
TRBJ1-1	NA	NA	TRBV5-1	TGCGCCAGCAGCTTTGCGAGAGGAAACACTGAAGCTTTCTTT	CASSFARGNTEAFF
TRBJ2-1	NA	NA	TRBV28	TGTGCCAGCAGTTTTATCGCCGCGGGGCAGGGAGTAGACAATGAGCAGTTCTTC	CASSFIAAGQGVDNEQFF
TRBJ2-5	once	NA	TRBV2	TGTGCCAGCAGTGGACAGGTGGGAGAGACCCAGTACTTC	CASSGQVGETQYF
TRBJ2-5	NA	TRBD2	TRBV5-4	TGTGCCAGCAGCTTGGAGGGTAGCGGGGGGGAGACCCAGTACTTC	CASSLEGSGGETQYF
TRBJ1-5	NA	TRBD1	TRBV5-6	TGTGCCAGCAGCGATAGGACAGGGGTTCAGCCCCAGCATTTT	CASSDRTGVQPQHF
TRBJ2-7	NA	TRBD2	TRBV7-9	TGTGCCAGCAGCCGGGGGGATTCCTACGAGCAGTACTTC	CASSRGDSYEQYF
TRBJ1-5	NA	NA	TRBV6-1	TGTGCCAGCAGTGAAGCCCAACGGCAGCCCCAGCATTTT	CASSEAQRQPQHF